The text below deals with one T cell receptor (beta chain). The entry originates in a study of T cell repertoires in cytomegalovirus infection. Looked up from germline, CDR1 is LNHNV and CDR2 is YYDKDF (reference sequence). The CDR3 has 12 residues. V shed 0 bases and J shed 6 bases, with 6 bases lying between them. TCRdb reprocessed the reads via MiXCR and lists one record per CDR3 protein. The data show a few hundred thousand distinct CDR3 sequences, with 8% to 9.5% seen just once and over 13% held by the top ten. The chain recombines TRBV15 with TRBJ2-7; unclear D gene. The sequencing sample was made of PBMCs. This TCR derives from a human donor in good health (CMV status not recorded). Some clones in this sample may be carry-over from other donors' samples. The CDR3 is CATSRETSEQYF. DNA for the CDR3: TGTGCCACCAGCAGAGAAACGAGCGAGCAGTACTTC.